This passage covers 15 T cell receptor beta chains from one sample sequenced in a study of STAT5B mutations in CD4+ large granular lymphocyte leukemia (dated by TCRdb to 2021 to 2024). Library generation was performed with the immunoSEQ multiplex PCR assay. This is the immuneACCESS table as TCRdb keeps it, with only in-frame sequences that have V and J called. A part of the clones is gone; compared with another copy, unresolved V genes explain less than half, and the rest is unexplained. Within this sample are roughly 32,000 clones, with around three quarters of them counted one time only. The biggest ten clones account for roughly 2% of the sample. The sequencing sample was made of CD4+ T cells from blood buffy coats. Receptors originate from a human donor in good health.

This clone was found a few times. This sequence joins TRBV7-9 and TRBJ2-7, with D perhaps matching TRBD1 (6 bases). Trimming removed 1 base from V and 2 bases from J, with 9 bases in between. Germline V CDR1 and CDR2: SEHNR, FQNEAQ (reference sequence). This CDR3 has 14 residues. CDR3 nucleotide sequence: TGTGCCAGCAGCTTAGGGGGGCTAGCCTACGAGCAGTACTTC. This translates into CASSLGGLAYEQYF.

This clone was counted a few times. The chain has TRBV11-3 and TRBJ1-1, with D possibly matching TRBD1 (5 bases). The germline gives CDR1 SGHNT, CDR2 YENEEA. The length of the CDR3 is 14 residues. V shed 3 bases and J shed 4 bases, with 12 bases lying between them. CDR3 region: CASSLQGVSTEAFF. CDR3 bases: TGTGCCAGCAGCTTGCAGGGCGTCAGCACTGAAGCTTTCTTT.

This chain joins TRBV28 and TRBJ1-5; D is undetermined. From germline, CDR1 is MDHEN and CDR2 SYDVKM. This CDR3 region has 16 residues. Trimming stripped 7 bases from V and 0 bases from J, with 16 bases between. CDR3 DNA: TGTGCCAGCACCCCCTTGAGGCTGAATAGCAATCAGCCCCAGCATTTT. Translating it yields CASTPLRLNSNQPQHF. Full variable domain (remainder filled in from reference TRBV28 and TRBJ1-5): DVKVTQSSRYLVKRTGEKVFLECVQDMDHENMFWYRQDPGLGLRLIYFSYDVKMKEKGDIPEGYSVSREKKERFSLILESASTNQTSMYLCASTPLRLNSNQPQHFGDGTRLSIL.

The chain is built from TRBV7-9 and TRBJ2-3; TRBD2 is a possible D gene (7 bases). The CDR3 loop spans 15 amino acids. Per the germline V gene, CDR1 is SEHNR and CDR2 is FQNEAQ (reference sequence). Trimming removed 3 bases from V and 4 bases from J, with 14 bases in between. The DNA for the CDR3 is TGTGCCAGCAGCTTCAGTGGGGGGGCCCCAGATACGCAGTATTTT. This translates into CASSFSGGAPDTQYF. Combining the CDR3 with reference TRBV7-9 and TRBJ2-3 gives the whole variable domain DTGVSQNPRHKITKRGQNVTFRCDPISEHNRLYWYRQTLGQGPEFLTYFQNEAQLEKSRLLSDRFSAERPKGSFSTLEIQRTEQGDSAMYLCASSFSGGAPDTQYFGPGTRLTVL.

Here the CDR3 reads CASSRREETQYF. The CDR3 nucleotides read TGTGCCAGCAGCCGCAGAGAAGAGACCCAGTACTTC. This rearrangement joins TRBV7-2 to TRBJ2-5; D is ambiguous. Germline loops: CDR1 SGHTA, CDR2 FQGNSA. The CDR3 contains 12 residues. The V and J ends lost 5 bases and 3 bases respectively, with 7 bases between them.

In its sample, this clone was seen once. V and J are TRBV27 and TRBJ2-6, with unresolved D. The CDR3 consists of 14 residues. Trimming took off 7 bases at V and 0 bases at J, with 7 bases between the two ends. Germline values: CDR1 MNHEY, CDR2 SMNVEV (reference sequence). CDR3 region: CASTPGSGANVLTF. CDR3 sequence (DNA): TGTGCCAGCACCCCCGGCTCTGGGGCCAACGTCCTGACTTTC.

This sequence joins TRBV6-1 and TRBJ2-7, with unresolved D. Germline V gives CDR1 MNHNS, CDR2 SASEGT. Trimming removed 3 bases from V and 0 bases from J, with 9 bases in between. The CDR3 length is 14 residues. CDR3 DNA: TGTGCCAGCAGTGACCAGTCGAACTCCTACGAGCAGTACTTC. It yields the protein CASSDQSNSYEQYF.

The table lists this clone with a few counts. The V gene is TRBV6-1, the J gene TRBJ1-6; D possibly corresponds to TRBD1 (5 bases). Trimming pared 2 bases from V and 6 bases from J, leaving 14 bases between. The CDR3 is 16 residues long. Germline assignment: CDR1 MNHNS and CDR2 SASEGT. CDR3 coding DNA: TGTGCCAGCAGTGAACGGGGTAGGGGAACTAATTCACCCCTCCACTTT. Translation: CASSERGRGTNSPLHF.

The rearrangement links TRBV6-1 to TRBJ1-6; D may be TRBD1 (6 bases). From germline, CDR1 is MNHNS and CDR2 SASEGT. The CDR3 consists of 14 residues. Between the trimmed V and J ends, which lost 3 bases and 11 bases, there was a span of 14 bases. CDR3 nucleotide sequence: TGTGCCAGCAGTGAGCACAGGGCGGGGACACCCCTCCACTTT. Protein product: CASSEHRAGTPLHF.

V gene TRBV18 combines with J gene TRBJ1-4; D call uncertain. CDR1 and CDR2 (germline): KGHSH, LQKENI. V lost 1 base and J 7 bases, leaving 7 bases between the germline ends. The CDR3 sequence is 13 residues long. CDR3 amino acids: CASSPREGEKLFF. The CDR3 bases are TGTGCCAGCTCACCACGAGAGGGTGAAAAACTGTTTTTT.

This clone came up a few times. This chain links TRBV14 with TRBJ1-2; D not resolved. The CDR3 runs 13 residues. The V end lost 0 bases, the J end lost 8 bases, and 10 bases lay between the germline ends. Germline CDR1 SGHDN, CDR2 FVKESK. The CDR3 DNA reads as TGTGCCAGCAGCCAAGAATTAGTAGGAGGCTACACCTTC. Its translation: CASSQELVGGYTF.

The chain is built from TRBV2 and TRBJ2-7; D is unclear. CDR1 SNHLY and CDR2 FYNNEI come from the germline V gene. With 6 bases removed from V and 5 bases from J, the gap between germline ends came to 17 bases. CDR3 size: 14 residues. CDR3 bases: TGTGCCAGCAGCCCGCCACTTATCATCAACGAGCAGTACTTC. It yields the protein CASSPPLIINEQYF.

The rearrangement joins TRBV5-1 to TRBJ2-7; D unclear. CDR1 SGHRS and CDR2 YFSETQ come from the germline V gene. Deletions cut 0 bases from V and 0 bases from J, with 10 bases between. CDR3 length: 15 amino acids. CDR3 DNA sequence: TGCGCCAGCAGCTTGGATGGGCAAAGCTCCTACGAGCAGTACTTC. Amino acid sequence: CASSLDGQSSYEQYF.

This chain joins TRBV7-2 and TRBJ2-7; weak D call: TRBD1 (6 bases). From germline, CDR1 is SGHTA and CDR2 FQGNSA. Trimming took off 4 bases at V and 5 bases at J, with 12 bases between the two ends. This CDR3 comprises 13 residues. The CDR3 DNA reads TGTGCCAGCAGCTGGAATCACAGGGACGAGCAGTACTTC. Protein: CASSWNHRDEQYF.

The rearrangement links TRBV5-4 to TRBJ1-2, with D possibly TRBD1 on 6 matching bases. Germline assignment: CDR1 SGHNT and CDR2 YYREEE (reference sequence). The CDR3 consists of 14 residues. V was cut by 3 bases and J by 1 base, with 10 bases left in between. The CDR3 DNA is TGTGCCAGCAGCTATAAACAGGGTAACTATGGCTACACCTTC. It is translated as CASSYKQGNYGYTF.